These T cell receptor beta chains were read from a single sample in a study of PD-1 blockade in classical Hodgkin lymphoma. Only in-frame clones appear in the TCRdb table, and some are missing; sequencing was by immunoSEQ multiplex PCR. The sample lists 100,000 or so clones, roughly nine tenths seen once, with under 20% in the top ten. The sample was peripheral blood mononuclear cells (PBMCs), taken before the fourth cycle of nivolumab. Receptor source: a human donor with classical Hodgkin lymphoma. The CDR3 runs from the conserved cysteine through the conserved F or W. The D gene is left open where the match is weak. Rows give clone size only sometimes, using once, few, many, or a class for an expanded clone.

clone size: NA; D gene: TRBD1; J gene: TRBJ2-7; V gene: TRBV2; CDR3 DNA: TGTGCCGGGGGAACAGGGGCCTACGAGCAGTACTTC; CDR3 protein: CAGGTGAYEQYF
clone size: NA; D gene: TRBD2; J gene: TRBJ2-2; V gene: TRBV5-1; CDR3 DNA: TGCGCCAGCAGCTTGGGAGCTAGCGGGTCCGACACCGGGGAGCTGTTTTTT; CDR3 protein: CASSLGASGSDTGELFF
clone size: NA; D gene: TRBD2; J gene: TRBJ2-7; V gene: TRBV28; CDR3 DNA: TGTGCCAGCAGTTTTAGCGGGAGGTACGAGCAGTACTTC; CDR3 protein: CASSFSGRYEQYF
clone size: NA; D gene: NA; J gene: TRBJ2-7; V gene: TRBV10-3; CDR3 DNA: TGTGCCATCAGTGACCCCGCGGAACGGGACTACGAGCAGTACTTC; CDR3 protein: CAISDPAERDYEQYF
clone size: NA; D gene: TRBD1; J gene: TRBJ2-2; V gene: TRBV2; CDR3 DNA: TGTGCCAGCAGTGAGCCGGGACAGGGGAGGGCCGGGGAGCTGTTTTTT; CDR3 protein: CASSEPGQGRAGELFF
clone size: NA; D gene: NA; J gene: TRBJ1-2; V gene: TRBV19; CDR3 DNA: TGTGCCAGTAGTATTAGCGGGGGGCGAGTTGAACATGGCTACACCTTC; CDR3 protein: CASSISGGRVEHGYTF
clone size: once; D gene: TRBD1; J gene: TRBJ1-5; V gene: TRBV19; CDR3 DNA: TGTGCCAGTAGTACCGACAGGACAGGGCTTGAGAGCAATCAGCCCCAGCATTTT; CDR3 protein: CASSTDRTGLESNQPQHF
clone size: NA; D gene: TRBD1; J gene: TRBJ2-5; V gene: TRBV29-1; CDR3 DNA: TGCAGCGTCAGGGACAGCTACCAAGAGACCCAGTACTTC; CDR3 protein: CSVRDSYQETQYF
clone size: once; D gene: NA; J gene: TRBJ1-1; V gene: TRBV27; CDR3 DNA: TGTGCCAGCAAGGAGAACGGGAACACTGAAGCTTTCTTT; CDR3 protein: CASKENGNTEAFF
clone size: NA; D gene: TRBD2; J gene: TRBJ2-7; V gene: TRBV7-2; CDR3 DNA: TGTGCCAGCAGCCCCCGTGGGGGTAGCGGGGGCTACGAGCAGTACTTC; CDR3 protein: CASSPRGGSGGYEQYF
clone size: NA; D gene: NA; J gene: TRBJ1-1; V gene: TRBV15; CDR3 DNA: TGTGCCACCAGCCCACGTGGGGGTGACACTGAAGCTTTCTTT; CDR3 protein: CATSPRGGDTEAFF
clone size: NA; D gene: TRBD1; J gene: TRBJ1-2; V gene: TRBV19; CDR3 DNA: TGTGCCAGTAGTCTCGGGACAGGGGGCTTTGGGTATGGCTACACCTTC; CDR3 protein: CASSLGTGGFGYGYTF
clone size: NA; D gene: TRBD2; J gene: TRBJ2-1; V gene: TRBV19; CDR3 DNA: TGTGCCAGTATTGGGACTAGCGGGGTCAATGAGCAGTTCTTC; CDR3 protein: CASIGTSGVNEQFF
clone size: NA; D gene: NA; J gene: TRBJ1-1; V gene: TRBV28; CDR3 DNA: TGTGCCAGCAGTCCGATAGGGGACTACTACGAAGCTTTCTTT; CDR3 protein: CASSPIGDYYEAFF
clone size: NA; D gene: NA; J gene: TRBJ2-5; V gene: TRBV6-6; CDR3 DNA: TGTGCCAGCAGTTACTCGAACAGGGGAGGGCAAGAGACCCAGTACTTC; CDR3 protein: CASSYSNRGGQETQYF
clone size: NA; D gene: NA; J gene: TRBJ2-3; V gene: TRBV2; CDR3 DNA: TGTGCCAGCAGTTCCCCCTACGGCGGACAGTCAGGCACAGATACGCAGTATTTT; CDR3 protein: CASSSPYGGQSGTDTQYF
clone size: NA; D gene: NA; J gene: TRBJ2-7; V gene: TRBV7-6; CDR3 DNA: TGTGCCAGCAGCTCAGTCTCCTACGAGCAGTACTTC; CDR3 protein: CASSSVSYEQYF
clone size: NA; D gene: NA; J gene: TRBJ1-1; V gene: TRBV28; CDR3 DNA: TGTGCCAGCAGACTAGGACAGTATGAAGCTTTCTTT; CDR3 protein: CASRLGQYEAFF
clone size: NA; D gene: NA; J gene: TRBJ2-3; V gene: TRBV5-1; CDR3 DNA: TGCGCCAGCAGCCAAGGACCCGGGGCAGATACGCAGTATTTT; CDR3 protein: CASSQGPGADTQYF
clone size: NA; D gene: TRBD1; J gene: TRBJ1-1; V gene: TRBV19; CDR3 DNA: TGTGCCAGTAGTATTTGGACAGGGGGGAACACTGAAGCTTTCTTT; CDR3 protein: CASSIWTGGNTEAFF
clone size: NA; D gene: TRBD1; J gene: TRBJ2-1; V gene: TRBV28; CDR3 DNA: TGTGCCAGCAGAAGACCGGGACAGGGATACTACAATGAGCAGTTCTTC; CDR3 protein: CASRRPGQGYYNEQFF
clone size: NA; D gene: NA; J gene: TRBJ2-7; V gene: TRBV5-5; CDR3 DNA: TGTGCCAGCAGCTTGGATTCTGCAGAGCAGTACTTC; CDR3 protein: CASSLDSAEQYF
clone size: once; D gene: NA; J gene: TRBJ2-7; V gene: TRBV5-1; CDR3 DNA: TGCGCCAGCAGCCCCGATAGCCCGTTCTACGAGCAGTACTTC; CDR3 protein: CASSPDSPFYEQYF
clone size: NA; D gene: NA; J gene: TRBJ1-4; V gene: TRBV5-1; CDR3 DNA: TGCGCCAGCAGCTTGCCCGGGGGGACACCGAATGAAAAACTGTTTTTT; CDR3 protein: CASSLPGGTPNEKLFF
clone size: NA; D gene: NA; J gene: TRBJ2-7; V gene: TRBV7-6; CDR3 DNA: TGTGCCAGCAGCTTAGATGACAGCTCCTACGAGCAGTACTTC; CDR3 protein: CASSLDDSSYEQYF
clone size: NA; D gene: NA; J gene: TRBJ2-7; V gene: TRBV2; CDR3 DNA: TGTGCCAGCAGGTACACGGGGGCCTCCTACGAGCAGTACTTC; CDR3 protein: CASRYTGASYEQYF
clone size: once; D gene: NA; J gene: TRBJ2-2; V gene: TRBV30; CDR3 DNA: TGTGCCTGGAGTGTAGACCGTCAGGGGAGGACCGGGGAGCTGTTTTTT; CDR3 protein: CAWSVDRQGRTGELFF
clone size: NA; D gene: TRBD1; J gene: TRBJ1-6; V gene: TRBV29-1; CDR3 DNA: TGCAGCGTGGGACAGGGCTATAATTCACCCCTCCACTTT; CDR3 protein: CSVGQGYNSPLHF
clone size: NA; D gene: NA; J gene: TRBJ2-5; V gene: TRBV18; CDR3 DNA: TGTGCCAGCTCACCATCAAGGACGGCCCAAGAGACCCAGTACTTC; CDR3 protein: CASSPSRTAQETQYF
clone size: NA; D gene: NA; J gene: TRBJ2-1; V gene: TRBV19; CDR3 DNA: TGTGCCAGTAGTTCTCTCTCGGCGGAGTCCTACAATGAGCAGTTCTTC; CDR3 protein: CASSSLSAESYNEQFF
clone size: once; D gene: NA; J gene: TRBJ1-1; V gene: TRBV2; CDR3 DNA: TGTGCCAGCAGTGTTACACCGGCAAGGGGAACTGAAGCTTTCTTT; CDR3 protein: CASSVTPARGTEAFF
clone size: NA; D gene: NA; J gene: TRBJ2-7; V gene: TRBV4-1; CDR3 DNA: TGCGCCAGCAGCCAAGAAAAATCTATCAGGGGGGGCGAGCAGTACTTC; CDR3 protein: CASSQEKSIRGGEQYF
clone size: once; D gene: NA; J gene: TRBJ1-5; V gene: TRBV6-1; CDR3 DNA: TGTGCCAGCAGTGAAATGGAAAGCAATCAGCCCCAGCATTTT; CDR3 protein: CASSEMESNQPQHF
clone size: NA; D gene: NA; J gene: TRBJ2-7; V gene: TRBV6-6; CDR3 DNA: TGTGCCAGCAGTTACTCGATGGCAGCAGACTCCTACGAGCAGTACTTC; CDR3 protein: CASSYSMAADSYEQYF
clone size: NA; D gene: NA; J gene: TRBJ1-1; V gene: TRBV18; CDR3 DNA: TGTGCCAGCTCATCATCGGAACAGATTCACATGAACACTGAAGCTTTCTTT; CDR3 protein: CASSSSEQIHMNTEAFF
clone size: once; D gene: NA; J gene: TRBJ2-7; V gene: TRBV9; CDR3 DNA: TGTGCCAGCAGCGTAGGGAGGAGCCCCTACGAGCAGTACTTC; CDR3 protein: CASSVGRSPYEQYF
clone size: NA; D gene: NA; J gene: TRBJ2-5; V gene: TRBV15; CDR3 DNA: TGTGCCACCAGAGAGGGACATAACCAAGAGACCCAGTACTTC; CDR3 protein: CATREGHNQETQYF
clone size: NA; D gene: NA; J gene: TRBJ2-1; V gene: TRBV10-3; CDR3 DNA: TGTGCCATCAGTGTGGCAGGGGAGGGGAATGAGCAGTTCTTC; CDR3 protein: CAISVAGEGNEQFF
clone size: NA; D gene: TRBD1; J gene: TRBJ1-1; V gene: TRBV2; CDR3 DNA: TGTGCCAGCAGTGAACGGAGACAGGGGCGGTACACTGAAGCTTTCTTT; CDR3 protein: CASSERRQGRYTEAFF
clone size: NA; D gene: NA; J gene: TRBJ2-7; V gene: TRBV4-3; CDR3 DNA: TGCGCCAGCAGCCAAGGCACAGGGGAGGCCTACGAGCAGTACTTC; CDR3 protein: CASSQGTGEAYEQYF
clone size: NA; D gene: TRBD1; J gene: TRBJ1-5; V gene: TRBV30; CDR3 DNA: TGTGCCTGGAGTGAGACAGGGGGCGTTCAGCCCCAGCATTTT; CDR3 protein: CAWSETGGVQPQHF
clone size: NA; D gene: TRBD1; J gene: TRBJ2-1; V gene: TRBV11-3; CDR3 DNA: TGTGCCAGCAGCGCAACCGGGACAGCGCTGTTCTTC; CDR3 protein: CASSATGTALFF